This T cell receptor beta chain stems from a study of monozygotic twins with inflammatory bowel disease. TCRdb reprocessed the 5' RACE reads and reports one entry per CDR3 protein, with no DNA. The specimen's table records under 150,000 distinct CDR3 sequences. CDR1 is DFQATT, CDR2 SNEGSKA, per germline (reference sequence). The CDR3 totals 14 residues. The gene calls are TRBV20-1 and TRBJ2-1. Material: blood. This receptor was taken from a human donor with ulcerative colitis or Crohn's disease, or a healthy co-twin of an affected twin (not recorded which). The CDR3 loop reads CSARSLADYNAQFF.